The 32 T cell receptor beta chains below all came from one sample that was sequenced in a study of T cell repertoires in cytomegalovirus infection. MiXCR, run by TCRdb on the reads, gives a single entry per CDR3 protein. This table has about 360,000 distinct CDR3 sequences, 15% to 20% appearing once. Source material: PBMCs. The receptors were gathered from a human donor in good health (CMV status not recorded). Some clones in this sample may be carry-over from other donors' samples.

This clonotype was seen a few times. The rearrangement links TRBV6-5 to TRBJ1-1, with TRBD1 identical over 8 bases. J was trimmed by 8 bases and V by 5 bases; bases with no gene match: 7. The CDR3 is 13 amino acids. Germline CDR1 MNHEY, CDR2 SVGAGI. The chain's CDR3 is CASSPDRTGEAFF. The CDR3 bases are TGTGCCAGCAGTCCGGACAGGACAGGGGAAGCTTTCTTT.

The rearrangement uses TRBV28 and TRBJ2-1, with 7 bases that match TRBD2. CDR1 MDHEN and CDR2 SYDVKM come from the germline V gene. CDR3 length equals 14 residues. V shed 9 bases and J 10 bases; nucleotides not matched to a gene: 15. CDR3 protein: CASSSGTPLREQFF. CDR3 in DNA: TGTGCCAGTTCCAGCGGGACGCCGCTACGAGAGCAGTTCTTC.

The rearrangement joins TRBV4-1 to TRBJ2-1; the D is unclear. The V gene's germline CDR1 is MGHRA and CDR2 YSYEKL. The CDR3 is 13 residues long. V lost 1 base and J 6 bases, leaving 7 bases between the germline ends. The CDR3 spells CASSQGRANEQFF. The CDR3 coding sequence is TGCGCCAGCAGCCAAGGACGGGCCAATGAGCAGTTCTTC.

This clonotype has at least ten counts. CDR3 in amino acids: CASSLGLGNTIYF. The CDR3 region has the DNA TGTGCCAGCAGCTTAGGGCTCGGAAACACCATATATTTT. The chain employs TRBV7-2 and TRBJ1-3; unclear D gene. CDR1 is SGHTA, CDR2 FQGNSA, per germline. This CDR3 is built from 13 residues. The V end was cut by 1 base, the J end by 4 bases, with 5 bases between.

The rearrangement joins TRBV28 to TRBJ1-2, with 7 bases aligning to TRBD1. Germline CDR1 reads MDHEN; CDR2 reads SYDVKM. The CDR3 is made up of 13 amino acids. Unmatched junction bases numbered 5, after V lost 10 bases and J lost 0 bases. The chain's CDR3 is CATWDSTNYGYTF. As DNA, the CDR3 is TGTGCCACCTGGGACAGCACTAACTATGGCTACACCTTC.

The V call is TRBV28, the J call TRBJ2-7; a weak D match, TRBD1 (5 bases). CDR3 size: 16 residues. Germline CDR1 is MDHEN and CDR2 is SYDVKM. V dropped 5 bases and J dropped 2 bases, with 19 bases sitting between them. CDR3 DNA sequence: TGTGCCAGCAGTCCCGGACACATCAACGGCCCCTACGAGCAGTACTTC. This gives the protein CASSPGHINGPYEQYF.

The rearrangement links TRBV13 to TRBJ2-7; weak D call: TRBD1 (6 bases). Trimming removed 7 bases from V and 2 bases from J, with 9 bases in between. Germline V gives CDR1 PRHDT, CDR2 FYEKMQ (reference sequence). The CDR3 has 12 residues. Written as DNA, the CDR3 is TGTGCCAGCACAGGGGAAGCCTACGAGCAGTACTTC. Translating gives CASTGEAYEQYF. The full variable domain, rest sourced from reference TRBV13 and TRBJ2-7, is AAGVIQSPRHLIKEKRETATLKCYPIPRHDTVYWYQQGPGQDPQFLISFYEKMQSDKGSIPDRFSAQQFSDYHSELNMSSLELGDSALYFCASTGEAYEQYFGPGTRLTVT.

The gene calls are TRBV5-1 and TRBJ2-6; no firm D call. This CDR3 spans 16 amino acids. Germline assignment: CDR1 SGHRS and CDR2 YFSETQ. The ends were cut back, 0 bases at V and 0 bases at J, with 7 bases in the middle. CDR3 bases: TGCGCCAGCAGCTTGGTCCCAAGCTCTGGGGCCAACGTCCTGACTTTC. This codes for CASSLVPSSGANVLTF.

The CDR3 DNA follows: TGTGCCAGCTCTCGGGACAGGGTAAACGCACAGGCCACCCTCCACTTT. Its translation is CASSRDRVNAQATLHF. V is TRBV2 and J is TRBJ1-6; the match to TRBD1 covers 9 bases. CDR1 is SNHLY and CDR2 is FYNNEI in the germline V gene. The trim removed 8 bases at V and 14 bases at J, leaving 19 bases unmatched. The CDR3 spans 16 residues.

This clonotype has only a few counts. The chain employs TRBV2 and TRBJ2-5; a weak D match, TRBD2 (5 bases). The CDR3 sequence is 15 residues long. Germline-derived CDR1 and CDR2 are SNHLY and FYNNEI. V lost 6 bases and J lost 2, with 16 bases in between. The CDR3 loop reads CASSLLRAGQETQYF. The DNA for the CDR3 is TGTGCCAGCAGCTTACTAAGGGCGGGTCAAGAGACCCAGTACTTC.

This clonotype was observed a few times. V is TRBV20-1 and J is TRBJ1-4, with 7 positions matching TRBD1. The CDR3 spans 16 residues. V was clipped by 6 bases and J by 1 base; unmatched bases: 11. The germline gives CDR1 DFQATT, CDR2 SNEGSKA (reference sequence). The CDR3 loop is CSARGGDRQTNEKLFF. CDR3 nucleotide sequence: TGCAGTGCCCGGGGGGGGGACAGACAAACTAATGAAAAACTGTTTTTT.

This clonotype was observed at least ten times. The rearrangement uses TRBV7-6 and TRBJ2-7; 10 nucleotides match TRBD1. Germline V gene lookup returns CDR1 SGHVS and CDR2 FNYEAQ. The CDR3 has 17 residues. The V segment lost 9 bases and the J segment 0 bases; nucleotides outside the gene matches: 14. The chain's CDR3 is CARSPSADRGNSYEQYF. CDR3 bases: TGTGCCAGAAGCCCAAGCGCGGACAGGGGGAACTCCTACGAGCAGTACTTC. The full variable domain, in which reference TRBV7-6 and TRBJ2-7 provide the parts outside the CDR3, is GAGVSQSPRYKVTKRGQDVALRCDPISGHVSLYWYRQALGQGPEFLTYFNYEAQQDKSGLPNDRFSAERPEGSISTLTIQRTEQRDSAMYRCARSPSADRGNSYEQYFGPGTRLTVT.

This clonotype was detected a few times. The genes are TRBV7-9 and TRBJ2-3; D call uncertain. Germline loops: CDR1 SEHNR, CDR2 FQNEAQ (reference sequence). V lost 3 bases, J lost 1 base, and 14 bases lay in between. The CDR3 length is 16 residues. The CDR3 sequence: CASSFDRVPGTDTQYF. In DNA, the CDR3 is TGTGCCAGCAGCTTTGACCGGGTCCCCGGCACAGATACGCAGTATTTT.

This clonotype was found many times. CDR3 amino acids: CASSYSGPAEWFF. The CDR3 DNA reads TGTGCCAGCAGTTACTCGGGCCCAGCTGAGTGGTTCTTC. J is TRBJ2-1 and V is TRBV6-6, with D hard to call. The V gene lost 0 bases and the J gene lost 15 bases, with 15 bases spanning the gap. Germline V gene lookup returns CDR1 MNHNY and CDR2 SVGAGI (reference sequence). This CDR3 spans 13 amino acids.

In its sample, this clonotype was seen many times. The rearrangement joins TRBV19 to TRBJ2-7, with TRBD2 matching over 7 bases. CDR1 and CDR2 (germline): LNHDA, SQIVND (reference sequence). V lost 4 bases and J lost 2; bases outside the gene matches: 8. CDR3 length: 15 amino acids. The CDR3, as DNA: TGTGCCAGTAGTAATGTGGCGGGAGCACCCTACGAGCAGTACTTC. This codes for CASSNVAGAPYEQYF.

The rearrangement uses TRBV10-2 and TRBJ2-7; unclear D gene. V was shortened by 2 bases and J by 3 bases, with 14 bases between the two germline ends. CDR1 is WSHSY, CDR2 SAAADI, per germline. There are 15 residues in the CDR3. In nucleotides, the CDR3 is TGCGCCAGCAGTGAGAGGCTAGTATCTGTCTACGAGCAGTACTTC. Translated, it gives CASSERLVSVYEQYF.

This clonotype was picked up a small number of times. In DNA, the CDR3 is TGTGCCAGCACCGTATCGGGTACCGGAAACGGCGAGCAGTACTTC. Translated: CASTVSGTGNGEQYF. The V gene is TRBV12-3 or TRBV12-4, the J gene TRBJ2-7; no firm D call. This CDR3 spans 15 amino acids. With 7 bases removed from V and 6 bases from J, the gap between germline ends came to 22 bases.

This clonotype was found many times. This chain uses TRBV7-2 with TRBJ1-2; D remains ambiguous. V shed 0 bases and J shed 4 bases, with 9 bases lying between them. This CDR3 has 14 amino acids. Per the germline V gene, CDR1 is SGHTA and CDR2 is FQGNSA. The CDR3 coding sequence is TGTGCCAGCAGCTTAGCGATAGGGCTCTATGGCTACACCTTC. It specifies CASSLAIGLYGYTF.

The V and J genes are TRBV18 and TRBJ2-7, with D maybe TRBD1 (6 bases). Germline V CDR1 and CDR2: KGHSH, LQKENI. The CDR3 contains 16 residues. Trimming left V 2 bases short and J 2 bases short, with 16 bases between. DNA of the CDR3: TGTGCCAGCTCACCAGGAACCCCGGGACAAACCTACGAGCAGTACTTC. Protein: CASSPGTPGQTYEQYF.

This clonotype occurred many times. The V gene is TRBV6-1, the J gene TRBJ2-1; possibly TRBD1 for D (6 bases). V lost 6 bases to trimming and J lost 8 bases, with 8 bases between them. CDR1 and CDR2 (germline): MNHNS, SASEGT. CDR3 length: 11 residues. CDR3 in DNA: TGTGCCAGCAGACAGGGTTATGAGCAGTTCTTC. Translating gives CASRQGYEQFF.

The V and J genes are TRBV12-3 or TRBV12-4 and TRBJ1-5; tentatively, D is TRBD1 (6 bases). V was cut by 5 bases and J by 1 base, with 15 bases left in between. CDR3 length: 16 residues. The CDR3 DNA is TGTGCCAGCAGTACCGGACAGCCGTTAAGCAATCAGCCCCAGCATTTT. Translated, it gives CASSTGQPLSNQPQHF.

V and J are TRBV7-2 and TRBJ2-1; TRBD2 agrees at 13 bases. The CDR3 extends over 16 amino acids. Unmatched junction bases numbered 8, after V lost 5 bases and J lost 7 bases. CDR1 SGHTA and CDR2 FQGNSA come from the germline V gene. The DNA for the CDR3 is TGTGCCAGCAGCCCCCAACTAGCGGGGGGGCAAAATGAGCAGTTCTTC. This translates into CASSPQLAGGQNEQFF.

A few counts support this clonotype. The chain employs TRBV10-3 and TRBJ1-2; no reliable D call. Trimming took off 3 bases at V and 1 base at J, with 18 bases between the two ends. Germline V CDR1 and CDR2: ENHRY, SYGVKD. This CDR3 contains 17 residues. CDR3 protein: CAISEPGGAIINYGYTF. The CDR3 DNA follows: TGTGCCATCAGTGAACCAGGAGGAGCGATTATTAACTATGGCTACACCTTC.

The genes are TRBV29-1 and TRBJ2-1; D is undetermined. Germline CDR1 is SQVTM and CDR2 is ANQGSEA. CDR3 length: 13 residues. V shed 3 bases and J shed 7 bases, with 13 bases lying between them. CDR3 in amino acids: CSVDKEIGNEQFF. For the CDR3, the DNA is TGCAGCGTTGACAAGGAGATTGGGAATGAGCAGTTCTTC.

In DNA form, the CDR3 reads TGTGCCAGCAGTGATACCGCTAACGGCCGCTACACCTTC. Translation: CASSDTANGRYTF. The chain joins TRBV6-1 to TRBJ1-2; D uncertain. From germline, CDR1 is MNHNS and CDR2 SASEGT. The CDR3 has 13 amino acids. V gave up 3 bases and J gave up 9 bases, with 14 bases separating them.

This chain uses TRBV7-9 with TRBJ2-5; weak D call: TRBD1 (5 bases). Germline-derived CDR1 and CDR2 are SEHNR and FQNEAQ (reference sequence). V lost 3 bases and J lost 8, with 13 bases in between. CDR3 length: 13 amino acids. The CDR3 loop reads CASSFQGDGTQYF. CDR3 DNA sequence: TGTGCCAGCAGCTTTCAGGGCGATGGAACCCAGTACTTC. The whole variable domain, remainder taken from reference TRBV7-9 and TRBJ2-5, is DTGVSQNPRHKITKRGQNVTFRCDPISEHNRLYWYRQTLGQGPEFLTYFQNEAQLEKSRLLSDRFSAERPKGSFSTLEIQRTEQGDSAMYLCASSFQGDGTQYFGPGTRLLVL.

This clonotype has at least ten counts. The chain combines TRBV6-1 with TRBJ2-3; TRBD2 matches 11 bases. Trimming cost V 5 bases and J 6 bases; bases outside gene matches: 10. CDR1 and CDR2 from the germline V gene are MNHNS and SASEGT. The CDR3 is made up of 16 amino acids. The CDR3 DNA sequence: TGTGCCAGCAGTCAGAGACTAGCGGGGCCGCTTGATACGCAGTATTTT. This codes for CASSQRLAGPLDTQYF.

There are many counts of this clonotype. The chain combines TRBV7-8 with TRBJ2-1; a possible D gene is TRBD1 (6 bases). The CDR3 has 16 amino acids. V lost 7 bases and J lost 0, with 16 bases in between. In germline, CDR1 is SGHVS, CDR2 FQNEAQ. The CDR3 loop reads CASTPGGLGSYNEQFF. The CDR3 bases are TGTGCCAGCACCCCTGGGGGCCTTGGCTCCTACAATGAGCAGTTCTTC.

This chain connects TRBV20-1 to TRBJ2-3; 9 positions agree with TRBD2. From germline, CDR1 is DFQATT and CDR2 SNEGSKA (reference sequence). Trimming cost V 5 bases and J 2 bases; bases outside gene matches: 17. CDR3 length equals 18 residues. CDR3 coding DNA: TGCAGTGCTCAACACACCAACCTACTAGCGGGTCCCACAGATACGCAGTATTTT. This sequence encodes CSAQHTNLLAGPTDTQYF.

This clonotype has a handful of counts. The CDR3, as DNA: TGTGCCAGCTCTACAGGGGCTCAATCCCTCCACTTT. Residues: CASSTGAQSLHF. The V gene is TRBV2, the J gene TRBJ1-6; the match to TRBD1 covers 7 bases. Trimming took 8 bases from V and 14 from J; bases not matched to a gene: 9. CDR1 is SNHLY, CDR2 FYNNEI, per germline. There are 12 residues in the CDR3.

CDR3 DNA: TGTGCCAGCAGCTTTGCGGTCGAGGGGACCCAGTACTTC. Translated, it gives CASSFAVEGTQYF. The V gene is TRBV7-9, the J gene TRBJ2-5, with D perhaps matching TRBD2 (5 bases). This CDR3 region has 13 residues. CDR1 and CDR2 from the germline V gene are SEHNR and FQNEAQ (reference sequence). Trimming took 3 bases from V and 7 from J, leaving 12 bases between them.

This clonotype was counted only a few times. The gene calls are TRBV19 and TRBJ1-1; 9 bases fit TRBD1. From germline, CDR1 is LNHDA and CDR2 SQIVND (reference sequence). With 7 bases clipped from V and 4 bases from J, the junction kept 7 bases outside the gene matches. The CDR3 totals 14 residues. DNA of the CDR3: TGTGCCAGTACTTGGACAGGGGAATCCACTGAAGCTTTCTTT. This translates into CASTWTGESTEAFF.